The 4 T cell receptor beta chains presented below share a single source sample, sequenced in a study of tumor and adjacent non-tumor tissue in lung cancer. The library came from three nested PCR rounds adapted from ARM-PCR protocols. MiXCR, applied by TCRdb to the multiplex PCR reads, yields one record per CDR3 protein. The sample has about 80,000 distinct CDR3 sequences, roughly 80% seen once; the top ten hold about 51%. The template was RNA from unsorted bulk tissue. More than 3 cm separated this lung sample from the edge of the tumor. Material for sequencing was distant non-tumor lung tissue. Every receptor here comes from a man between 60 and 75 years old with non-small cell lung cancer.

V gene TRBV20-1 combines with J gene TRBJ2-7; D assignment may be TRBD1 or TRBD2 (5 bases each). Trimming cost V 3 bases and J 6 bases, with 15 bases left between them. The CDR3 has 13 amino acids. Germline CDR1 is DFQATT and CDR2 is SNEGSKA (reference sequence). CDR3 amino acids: CSARTIGTCEQYF. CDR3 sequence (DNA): TGCAGTGCTAGGACTATCGGGACCTGCGAGCAGTACTTC.

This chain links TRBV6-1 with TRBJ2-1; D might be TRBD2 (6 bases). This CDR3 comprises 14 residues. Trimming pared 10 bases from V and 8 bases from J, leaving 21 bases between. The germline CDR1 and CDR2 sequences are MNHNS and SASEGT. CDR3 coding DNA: TGTGCCAACAGGTGGGACTTTTTATACGATGAGCAGTTCTTC. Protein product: CANRWDFLYDEQFF.

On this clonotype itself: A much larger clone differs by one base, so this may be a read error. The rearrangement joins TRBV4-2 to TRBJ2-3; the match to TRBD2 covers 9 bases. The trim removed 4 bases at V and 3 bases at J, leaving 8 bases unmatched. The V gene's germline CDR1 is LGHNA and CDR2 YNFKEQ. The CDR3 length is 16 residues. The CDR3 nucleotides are TGTGCCAGCAGCCCTCCTAGCGGGGACCAAACAGATACGCAGTATTTT. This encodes CASSPPSGDQTDTQYF.

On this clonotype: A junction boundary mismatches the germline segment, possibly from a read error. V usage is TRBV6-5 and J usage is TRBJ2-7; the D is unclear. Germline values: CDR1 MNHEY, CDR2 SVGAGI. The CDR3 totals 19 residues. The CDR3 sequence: CTSSPKSPIGPAWSYEQYF. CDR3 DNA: TGTACCAGCAGCCCGAAATCCCCAATTGGTCCAGCGTGGTCCTACGAGCAGTACTTC.